A single sample gave rise to the 8 T cell receptor beta chains below, sequenced in a study of OX40 agonist ivuxolimab in advanced cancers. The repertoire was sequenced with immunoSEQ multiplex PCR; TCRdb's copy has only in-frame clones and lacks some. The table shows around 57,000 clones, with approximately 90% occurring only once. The sample in question was CD4+ or CD8+ T cells sorted from blood, obtained in a trial of the OX40 agonist ivuxolimab. The receptors were gathered from an adult with an advanced solid tumor such as melanoma, head and neck, liver or kidney cancer.

The chain has TRBV18 and TRBJ1-2; the D gene is possibly TRBD1 (6 bases). Per the germline V gene, CDR1 is KGHSH and CDR2 is LQKENI. The CDR3 is 14 amino acids. V shed 3 bases and J shed 5 bases, with 13 bases lying between them. CDR3 nucleotide sequence: TGTGCCAGCTCACCCGCCAGGGGCGTGTATGGCTACACCTTC. Translation gives CASSPARGVYGYTF. The entire variable domain, with the rest obtained from reference TRBV18 and TRBJ1-2, is as follows: NAGVMQNPRHLVRRRGQEARLRCSPMKGHSHVYWYRQLPEEGLKFMVYLQKENIIDESGMPKERFSAEFPKEGPSILRIQQVVRGDSAAYFCASSPARGVYGYTFGSGTRLTVV.

As to this clone: A read error may account for a junction end that differs from germline. Other DNA sequences in this specimen translate into the identical CDR3. The chain recombines TRBV19 with TRBJ2-7; D ambiguous. The germline CDR1 and CDR2 sequences are LNHDA and SQIVND (reference sequence). This CDR3 contains 14 residues. CDR3 loop: CASSIARSSYEQYF. Here the CDR3 DNA reads TGTGCCAGTAGTATAGCCAGGAGCTCCTACGAGCAGTACTTT.

V and J are TRBV19 and TRBJ2-6; D remains unclear. CDR3 size: 15 residues. V lost 3 bases and J lost 0, with 6 bases in between. Germline assignment: CDR1 LNHDA and CDR2 SQIVND (reference sequence). CDR3 nucleotides: TGTGCCAGTAGTATGACCCGCTCTGGGGCCAACGTCCTGACTTTC. It encodes CASSMTRSGANVLTF.

The chain carries TRBV7-9 and TRBJ2-5; TRBD2 matches at 11 bases. The junction had 11 bases not matched to a gene; V was cut back by 5 bases and J by 3 bases. CDR1 and CDR2 from the germline V gene are SEHNR and FQNEAQ (reference sequence). The CDR3 has 17 amino acids. The CDR3 here is CASSPGTSGNLKETQYF. CDR3 bases: TGTGCCAGCAGCCCAGGGACTAGCGGAAACCTTAAAGAGACCCAGTACTTC.

This chain connects TRBV5-1 to TRBJ2-7; D possibly corresponds to TRBD1 (6 bases). Germline-derived CDR1 and CDR2 are SGHRS and YFSETQ. The CDR3 sequence is 14 residues long. V was trimmed by 5 bases and J by 3 bases, leaving 15 bases between them. The CDR3 region is CASSPGTLHYEQYF. The CDR3 coding sequence is TGCGCCAGCAGTCCCGGGACATTGCACTACGAGCAGTACTTC.

The rearrangement links TRBV6-4 to TRBJ2-1; D possibly corresponds to TRBD1 (6 bases). Trimming stripped 1 base from V and 10 bases from J, with 11 bases between. Germline-derived CDR1 and CDR2 are MRHNA and SNTAGT. This CDR3 is 13 amino acids long. The CDR3 here is CASSDYRDTEQFF. The DNA for the CDR3 is TGTGCCAGCAGTGACTACCGGGACACCGAGCAGTTCTTC.

This chain uses TRBV18 with TRBJ2-7; 13 nucleotides align to TRBD2. Germline V gene data show CDR1 as KGHSH and CDR2 as LQKENI. V trimming: 3 bases; J trimming: 5 bases; junction bases outside the gene matches: 4. This CDR3 is built from 15 residues. The chain's CDR3 is CASSPGLAGVNEQYF. Written as DNA, the CDR3 is TGTGCCAGCTCACCCGGACTAGCGGGAGTAAACGAGCAGTACTTC.

This rearrangement joins TRBV5-1 to TRBJ2-1, with TRBD2 matching 8 bases. In germline, CDR1 is SGHRS, CDR2 YFSETQ. CDR3 size: 15 residues. J lost 9 bases, V lost 0 bases, and 8 bases had no gene match. CDR3 sequence (DNA): TGCGCCAGCAGCTTGGAACTAGCGGCCCGGATTGAGCAGTTCTTC. The encoded protein is CASSLELAARIEQFF.